This T cell receptor beta chain was captured by sequencing in a study of T cell repertoires in cytomegalovirus infection. Study-level background: The public TCR beta signatures pointed to both CMV infection and matching HLA type.

TCRdb re-called the reads through MiXCR, storing one row per CDR3 protein. The top ten clones hold around 9.1% of a sample with around 130,000 distinct CDR3 sequences, 8.8% of them seen once. Germline lookup yields CDR1 SGHVS and CDR2 FQNEAQ. The CDR3 loop spans 13 amino acids. With 3 bases removed from V and 4 bases from J, the gap between germline ends came to 8 bases. Notes on the study in general: Using cumulative public TCR beta family frequency, the authors identified those who carried CMV together with the relevant HLA. Dominating the ex vivo response were TCR beta clonotypes that were CMV-specific and HLA-C-restricted.

At least ten counts were recorded for this clonotype. Its antigen is undetermined. The chain joins TRBV7-8 to TRBJ2-3, with D maybe TRBD2 (5 bases). The sample consisted of PBMCs. The clonotype originates from a human donor in good health (CMV status not recorded). Some clones in this sample may be carry-over from other donors' samples. The CDR3 loop reads CASSLDSADTQYF. CDR3 bases: TGTGCCAGCAGCTTGGACTCGGCAGATACGCAGTATTTT.